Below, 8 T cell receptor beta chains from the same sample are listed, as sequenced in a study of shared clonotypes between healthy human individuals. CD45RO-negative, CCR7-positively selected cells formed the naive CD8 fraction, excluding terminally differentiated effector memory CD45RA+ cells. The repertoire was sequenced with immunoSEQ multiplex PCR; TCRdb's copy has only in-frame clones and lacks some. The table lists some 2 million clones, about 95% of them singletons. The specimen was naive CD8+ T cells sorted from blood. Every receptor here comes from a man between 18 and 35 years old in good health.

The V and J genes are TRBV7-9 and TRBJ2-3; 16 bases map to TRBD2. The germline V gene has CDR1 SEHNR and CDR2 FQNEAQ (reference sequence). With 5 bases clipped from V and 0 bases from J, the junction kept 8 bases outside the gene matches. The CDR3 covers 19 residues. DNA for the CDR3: TGTGCCAGCAGCCCTGGCGGGACTAGCGGGAGGGCCAGCACAGATACGCAGTATTTT. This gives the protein CASSPGGTSGRASTDTQYF.

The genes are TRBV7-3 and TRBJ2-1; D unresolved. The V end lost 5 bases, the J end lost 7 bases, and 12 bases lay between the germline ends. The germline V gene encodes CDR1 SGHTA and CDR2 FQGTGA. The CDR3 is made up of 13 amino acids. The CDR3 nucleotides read TGTGCCAGCAGCCCGTTCGGGCCGAATGAGCAGTTCTTC. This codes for CASSPFGPNEQFF. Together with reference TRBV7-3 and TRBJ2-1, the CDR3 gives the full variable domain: GAGVSQTPSNKVTEKGKYVELRCDPISGHTALYWYRQSLGQGPEFLIYFQGTGAADDSGLPNDRFFAVRPEGSVSTLKIQRTERGDSAVYLCASSPFGPNEQFFGPGTRLTVL.

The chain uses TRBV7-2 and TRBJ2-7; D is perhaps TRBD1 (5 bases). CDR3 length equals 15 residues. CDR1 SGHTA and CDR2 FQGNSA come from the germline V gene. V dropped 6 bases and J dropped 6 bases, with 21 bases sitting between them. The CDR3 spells CASSLWVQGGSEQYF. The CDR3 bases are TGTGCCAGCAGTTTATGGGTCCAGGGTGGAAGCGAGCAGTACTTC.

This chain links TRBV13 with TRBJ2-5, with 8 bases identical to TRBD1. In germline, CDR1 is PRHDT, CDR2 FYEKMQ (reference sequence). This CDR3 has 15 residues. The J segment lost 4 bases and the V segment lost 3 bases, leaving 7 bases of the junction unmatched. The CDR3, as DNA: TGTGCCAGCAGCTTTCCGACAGGGGAAGGAGAGACCCAGTACTTC. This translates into CASSFPTGEGETQYF.

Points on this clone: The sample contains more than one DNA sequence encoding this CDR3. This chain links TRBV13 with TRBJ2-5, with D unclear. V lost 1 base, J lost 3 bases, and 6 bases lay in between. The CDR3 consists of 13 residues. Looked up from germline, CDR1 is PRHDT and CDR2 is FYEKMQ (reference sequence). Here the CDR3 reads CASSLEGKETQYF. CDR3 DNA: TGTGCCAGCAGCTTAGAAGGAAAAGAGACCCAGTACTTC.

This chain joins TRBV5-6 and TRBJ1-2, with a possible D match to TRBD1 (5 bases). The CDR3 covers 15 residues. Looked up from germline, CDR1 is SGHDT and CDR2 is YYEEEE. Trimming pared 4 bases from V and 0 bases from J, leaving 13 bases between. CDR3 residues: CASSPFWDANYGYTF. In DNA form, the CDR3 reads TGTGCCAGCAGCCCGTTCTGGGACGCTAACTATGGCTACACCTTC. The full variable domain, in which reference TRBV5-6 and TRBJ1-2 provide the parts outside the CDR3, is DAGVTQSPTHLIKTRGQQVTLRCSPKSGHDTVSWYQQALGQGPQFIFQYYEEEERQRGNFPDRFSGHQFPNYSSELNVNALLLGDSALYLCASSPFWDANYGYTFGSGTRLTVV.

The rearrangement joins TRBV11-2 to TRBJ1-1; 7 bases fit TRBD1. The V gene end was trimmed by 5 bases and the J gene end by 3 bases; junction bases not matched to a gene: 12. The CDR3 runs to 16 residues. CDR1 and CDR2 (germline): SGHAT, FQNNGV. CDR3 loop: CASSRQGRGPDTEAFF. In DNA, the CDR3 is TGTGCCAGCAGCAGACAGGGACGTGGTCCTGACACTGAAGCTTTCTTT.

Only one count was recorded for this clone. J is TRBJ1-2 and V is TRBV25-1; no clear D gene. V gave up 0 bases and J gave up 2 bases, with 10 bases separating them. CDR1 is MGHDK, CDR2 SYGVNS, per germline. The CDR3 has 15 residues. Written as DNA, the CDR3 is TGTGCCAGCAGTGAATACGGCAGAAACAACTATGGCTACACCTTC. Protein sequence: CASSEYGRNNYGYTF.